Listed here are 16 T cell receptor beta chains from one sample, sequenced in a study of cytomegalovirus exposure and HLA in healthy donors. The PCR made use of 60 Vbeta and 13 Jbeta primers. Profiling relied on immunoSEQ multiplex PCR, and the TCRdb table lists in-frame clones only, not all of them. The sample lists fewer than 200,000 clones; about 85% were seen once. Input material: PBMCs. Source of these receptors: a man under 40 in good health and CMV-seropositive.

The J gene is TRBJ1-2, the V gene TRBV4-1; 7 bases fit TRBD1. From germline, CDR1 is MGHRA and CDR2 YSYEKL. This CDR3 spans 14 amino acids. After removal of 6 bases from V and 4 bases from J, the junction contained 8 bases not matched to a gene. CDR3 in DNA: TGCGCCAGCAGTCACCTCCAGGGGGTCTATGGCTACACCTTC. It encodes CASSHLQGVYGYTF.

This clone turned up a few times. This rearrangement joins TRBV4-3 to TRBJ2-7; D gene unclear. V was clipped by 0 bases and J by 1 base, with 13 bases between them. The CDR3 covers 16 residues. Germline CDR1 reads LGHNA; CDR2 reads YSLEER. As DNA, the CDR3 is TGCGCCAGCAGCCAAGATCTACACACAGCATCCTACGAGCAGTACGTC. Its translation: CASSQDLHTASYEQYV.

The chain links TRBV10-3 to TRBJ1-5; 9 nucleotides align to TRBD1. Germline values: CDR1 ENHRY, CDR2 SYGVKD. V was pared by 2 bases and J by 1 base, with 3 bases of the junction left unmatched. CDR3 length equals 16 residues. The CDR3, as DNA: TGTGCCATCAGTGAGGGGGACAGGGAGAGCAATCAGCCCCAGCATTTT. It codes for CAISEGDRESNQPQHF.

The chain is built from TRBV11-3 and TRBJ2-5; D possibly corresponds to TRBD1 (6 bases). The CDR3 is 14 residues long. Germline CDR1 is SGHNT and CDR2 is YENEEA. Trimming shortened V by 5 bases and J by 4 bases, and 14 bases separated the two germline ends. CDR3 region: CASSQGQHTETQYF. The CDR3 bases are TGTGCCAGCAGCCAGGGACAACACACAGAGACCCAGTACTTC. Supplemented by reference TRBV11-3 and TRBJ2-5, the full variable domain reads EAGVVQSPRYKIIEKKQPVAFWCNPISGHNTLYWYLQNLGQGPELLIRYENEEAVDDSQLPKDRFSAERLKGVDSTLKIQPAELGDSAVYLCASSQGQHTETQYFGPGTRLLVL.

The chain combines TRBV7-2 with TRBJ1-2; TRBD1 might be the D (5 bases). The germline V and J ends were trimmed by 2 bases and 6 bases, with 16 bases remaining between them. Germline V lookup: CDR1 SGHTA, CDR2 FQGNSA. The CDR3 totals 15 residues. CDR3 residues: CASSLSGGSSDGYTF. In DNA form, the CDR3 reads TGTGCCAGCAGCTTAAGTGGGGGGAGTTCGGATGGCTACACCTTC.

V usage is TRBV19 and J usage is TRBJ2-3; 11 positions match TRBD2. After removal of 1 base from V and 1 base from J, the junction contained 1 base not matched to a gene. Germline CDR1 reads LNHDA; CDR2 reads SQIVND (reference sequence). The CDR3 consists of 16 residues. Here the CDR3 DNA reads TGTGCCAGTAGTATAGGACTAGCGGGACGCACAGATACGCAGTATTTT. Amino acid sequence: CASSIGLAGRTDTQYF.

The chain uses TRBV28 and TRBJ1-1, with 8 bases that match TRBD1. Germline lookup yields CDR1 MDHEN and CDR2 SYDVKM. V was clipped by 7 bases and J by 0 bases; unmatched bases: 10. The CDR3 has 16 amino acids. Here the CDR3 DNA reads TGTGCCAGCAAGCCGACCGGGACAGGCATGAACACTGAAGCTTTCTTT. Encoded protein: CASKPTGTGMNTEAFF.

With respect to this clone: The conserved phenylalanine or tryptophan is not found at the CDR3 terminus, so this likely reflects a read error. The genes are TRBV19 and TRBJ2-7, with 8 bases fitting TRBD1. V was pared by 6 bases and J by 4 bases, with 14 bases of the junction left unmatched. This CDR3 spans 16 amino acids. The germline CDR1 and CDR2 sequences are LNHDA and SQIVND (reference sequence). The CDR3 sequence: CASSGGVLRQGYEQYS. The CDR3 coding sequence is TGTGCCAGTAGCGGAGGGGTCCTGAGACAGGGGTACGAGCAGTACTCC.

This clone was recorded a few times. The chain carries TRBV5-4 and TRBJ1-3; D not certain. V gave up 3 bases and J gave up 0 bases, with 10 bases separating them. The CDR3 spans 15 residues. Germline values: CDR1 SGHNT, CDR2 YYREEE (reference sequence). DNA of the CDR3: TGTGCCAGCAGCTGGACGGGAAGCTCTGGAAACACCATATATTTT. Its translation is CASSWTGSSGNTIYF.

The chain is built from TRBV7-2 and TRBJ2-5; D ambiguous. Trimming shortened V by 0 bases and J by 3 bases, and 8 bases separated the two germline ends. CDR1 SGHTA and CDR2 FQGNSA come from the germline V gene. The CDR3 runs to 14 residues. As DNA, the CDR3 is TGTGCCAGCAGCTTAGCTGGCATTAAAGAGACCCAGTACTTC. It translates to CASSLAGIKETQYF.

The chain joins TRBV7-3 to TRBJ1-6; no reliable D call. The CDR3 contains 13 residues. V lost 6 bases and J 5 bases, leaving 8 bases between the germline ends. Germline loops: CDR1 SGHTA, CDR2 FQGTGA. CDR3 coding DNA: TGTGCCAGCAGTGCGGGCCATAATTCACCCCTCCACTTT. Its translation: CASSAGHNSPLHF.

The genes are TRBV4-3 and TRBJ2-7, with D perhaps TRBD2 (5 bases). This CDR3 contains 14 residues. Trimming stripped 0 bases from V and 0 bases from J, with 6 bases between. The germline CDR1 and CDR2 sequences are LGHNA and YSLEER. This CDR3 reads CASSQELDSYEQYF. For the CDR3, the DNA is TGCGCCAGCAGCCAAGAACTAGACTCCTACGAGCAGTACTTC.

The chain combines TRBV5-1 with TRBJ2-3; D unresolved. V was cut by 4 bases and J by 0 bases, with 12 bases left in between. The CDR3 is 15 amino acids. Per the germline V gene, CDR1 is SGHRS and CDR2 is YFSETQ. The CDR3 spells CASSPPGLSTDTQYF. The CDR3 DNA reads TGCGCCAGCAGCCCCCCCGGTTTGAGCACAGATACGCAGTATTTT. Based on the CDR3 plus reference TRBV5-1 and TRBJ2-3, the full variable domain is KAGVTQTPRYLIKTRGQQVTLSCSPISGHRSVSWYQQTPGQGLQFLFEYFSETQRNKGNFPGRFSGRQFSNSRSEMNVSTLELGDSALYLCASSPPGLSTDTQYFGPGTRLTVL.

The chain employs TRBV30 and TRBJ2-1; 12 bases fit TRBD2. The CDR3 contains 15 residues. J was trimmed by 5 bases and V by 2 bases; bases with no gene match: 4. CDR1 is GTSNPN, CDR2 SVGIG, per germline (reference sequence). The CDR3 spells CAWSRGLAGNNEQFF. In nucleotides, the CDR3 is TGTGCCTGGAGTCGGGGACTAGCGGGTAACAATGAGCAGTTCTTC.

On this clone itself: A junction boundary mismatches the germline segment, possibly from a read error. This sequence joins TRBV2 and TRBJ2-3, with 9 nucleotides matching TRBD1. From germline, CDR1 is SNHLY and CDR2 FYNNEI. The CDR3 is 12 amino acids. CDR3: CASRRTGDRQYF. CDR3 in DNA: TGTGCCAGCAGGCGGACAGGGGATAGGCAGTATTTT.

In its sample, this clone was seen a few times. Other DNA variants within this sample encode the same CDR3. This chain joins TRBV6-4 and TRBJ1-6, with 9 bases identical to TRBD1. The germline gives CDR1 MRHNA, CDR2 SNTAGT. The ends lost 0 bases at V and 9 bases at J; junction bases unmatched: 0. This CDR3 is 14 amino acids long. CDR3 amino acids: CASSDSTGGSPLHF. Here the CDR3 DNA reads TGTGCCAGCAGTGACTCGACAGGGGGTTCACCCCTCCACTTT.